The next 30 T cell receptor beta chains were all read from a single sample in a study of radiotherapy plus CTLA-4 blockade in lung cancer. Sequencing was performed with immunoSEQ multiplex PCR; in TCRdb, only in-frame clones are kept and a portion is missing. The profile shows fewer than 150,000 clones, nearly 80% of them singletons. Sequences were derived from peripheral blood, sampled from a patient treated with radiotherapy plus ipilimumab. Source of these receptors: a human donor with non-small cell lung cancer who had a partial response to radiotherapy plus ipilimumab.

The chain combines TRBV4-3 with TRBJ2-2; a weak D match, TRBD2 (6 bases). Per the germline V gene, CDR1 is LGHNA and CDR2 is YSLEER. The germline V and J ends were trimmed by 2 bases and 4 bases, with 14 bases remaining between them. CDR3 length: 16 residues. CDR3 bases: TGCGCCAGCAGCCAAAATCACGGGAGTAGCACCGGGGAGCTGTTTTTT. Translating it yields CASSQNHGSSTGELFF.

This chain connects TRBV28 to TRBJ1-3; D gene uncertain. The V end was cut by 6 bases, the J end by 0 bases, with 12 bases between. The CDR3 loop spans 15 amino acids. The germline V gene has CDR1 MDHEN and CDR2 SYDVKM. CDR3 nucleotides: TGTGCCAGCAGCCCAAGAGCGACCTCTGGAAACACCATATATTTT. It translates to CASSPRATSGNTIYF.

The chain joins TRBV5-1 to TRBJ2-6, with 7 bases matching TRBD1. The CDR3 is 16 amino acids. After removal of 2 bases from V and 4 bases from J, the junction contained 6 bases not matched to a gene. Germline V gene lookup returns CDR1 SGHRS and CDR2 YFSETQ. CDR3 nucleotide sequence: TGCGCCAGCAGCTTAACGACAGGGTCAGGGGCCAACGTCCTGACTTTC. This gives the protein CASSLTTGSGANVLTF. The entire variable domain, with the rest obtained from reference TRBV5-1 and TRBJ2-6, is as follows: KAGVTQTPRYLIKTRGQQVTLSCSPISGHRSVSWYQQTPGQGLQFLFEYFSETQRNKGNFPGRFSGRQFSNSRSEMNVSTLELGDSALYLCASSLTTGSGANVLTFGAGSRLTVL.

This clone was detected a few times. The chain combines TRBV6-1 with TRBJ1-1, with TRBD1 matching 9 bases. This CDR3 region has 13 residues. Germline-derived CDR1 and CDR2 are MNHNS and SASEGT. The V gene end was trimmed by 7 bases and the J gene end by 1 base; junction bases not matched to a gene: 1. CDR3 DNA: TGTGCCAGCAAGGGACAGGGGAACACTGAAGCTTTCTTT. This encodes CASKGQGNTEAFF.

The rearrangement uses TRBV5-4 and TRBJ1-4, with TRBD1 matching 7 bases. The V segment lost 4 bases and the J segment 8 bases; nucleotides outside the gene matches: 11. The germline V gene encodes CDR1 SGHNT and CDR2 YYREEE (reference sequence). The CDR3 length is 15 residues. CDR3 protein: CASSPGGTDTEKLFF. The CDR3 nucleotides read TGTGCCAGCAGCCCAGGGGGGACGGATACGGAAAAACTGTTTTTT.

The chain joins TRBV19 to TRBJ2-6, with TRBD1 identical over 8 bases. The trim removed 1 base at V and 4 bases at J, leaving 3 bases unmatched. This CDR3 is 16 amino acids long. Germline V gives CDR1 LNHDA, CDR2 SQIVND (reference sequence). CDR3 region: CASSIGTGSGANVLTF. The CDR3 bases are TGTGCCAGTAGTATAGGGACAGGGTCCGGGGCCAACGTCCTGACTTTC.

This sequence joins TRBV28 and TRBJ1-1, with D possibly being TRBD1 (6 bases). Germline V gives CDR1 MDHEN, CDR2 SYDVKM. The CDR3 runs 12 residues. Trimming left V 7 bases short and J 2 bases short, with 8 bases between. CDR3 residues: CASKDSNTEAFF. CDR3 nucleotides: TGTGCCAGCAAGGACAGCAACACTGAAGCTTTCTTT. The complete variable domain, with remaining parts taken from reference TRBV28 and TRBJ1-1, reads DVKVTQSSRYLVKRTGEKVFLECVQDMDHENMFWYRQDPGLGLRLIYFSYDVKMKEKGDIPEGYSVSREKKERFSLILESASTNQTSMYLCASKDSNTEAFFGQGTRLTVV.

The chain recombines TRBV5-6 with TRBJ2-5; 11 nucleotides match TRBD1. Germline CDR1 and CDR2: SGHDT and YYEEEE. The CDR3 loop spans 15 amino acids. With 2 bases clipped from V and 6 bases from J, the junction kept 6 bases outside the gene matches. The CDR3 sequence: CASSFGQGAKKTQYF. The CDR3 DNA follows: TGTGCCAGCAGCTTCGGACAGGGGGCTAAAAAGACCCAGTACTTC.

The count of this clone is one. The CDR3 DNA sequence: TGTGCCACCAGCAGGGGGGGGTTGAGCGGGACCTACGAGCAGTACTTC. As protein: CATSRGGLSGTYEQYF. This chain connects TRBV15 to TRBJ2-7, with 7 nucleotides matching TRBD2. The CDR3 loop spans 16 amino acids. J was trimmed by 2 bases and V by 3 bases; bases with no gene match: 10. Germline CDR1 and CDR2: LNHNV and YYDKDF (reference sequence).

CDR3 nucleotide sequence: TGTGCCACCAGCAGAGATAAGGGACAGGGTCAGCCCCAGCATTTT. Translated, it gives CATSRDKGQGQPQHF. V gene TRBV15 combines with J gene TRBJ1-5, with 9 nucleotides matching TRBD1. Germline values: CDR1 LNHNV, CDR2 YYDKDF (reference sequence). Trimming removed 0 bases from V and 6 bases from J; junction bases left unmatched: 3. The CDR3 runs 15 residues.

The genes are TRBV4-3 and TRBJ2-2; maybe TRBD1 (5 bases). Germline lookup yields CDR1 LGHNA and CDR2 YSLEER. V shed 1 base and J shed 10 bases, with 13 bases lying between them. CDR3 length: 14 amino acids. The CDR3 region is CASSQGDDRLELFF. CDR3 DNA sequence: TGCGCCAGCAGCCAAGGGGATGACAGATTGGAGCTGTTTTTT.

CDR3 loop: CASSLQGLETQYF. Written as DNA, the CDR3 is TGCGCCAGCAGCTTACAGGGTCTGGAGACCCAGTACTTC. V and J are TRBV5-1 and TRBJ2-5; tentative D call: TRBD1 (6 bases). Germline-derived CDR1 and CDR2 are SGHRS and YFSETQ. V lost 2 bases to trimming and J lost 5 bases, with 10 bases between them. The CDR3 runs 13 residues.

The V and J genes are TRBV4-1 and TRBJ1-4; weak D call: TRBD1 (6 bases). V was shortened by 3 bases and J by 8 bases, with 19 bases between the two germline ends. CDR1 is MGHRA, CDR2 YSYEKL, per germline. There are 16 residues in the CDR3. The CDR3 spells CASSHVLVGGKEKLFF. DNA for the CDR3: TGCGCCAGCAGCCACGTATTAGTAGGGGGAAAGGAAAAACTGTTTTTT.

This clone appeared once. The rearrangement uses TRBV5-1 and TRBJ2-7; D possibly corresponds to TRBD2 (5 bases). Germline-derived CDR1 and CDR2 are SGHRS and YFSETQ. V was trimmed by 4 bases and J by 3 bases, leaving 8 bases between them. This CDR3 region has 12 residues. The CDR3 coding sequence is TGCGCCAGCAGCGAGGGATACTACGAGCAGTACTTC. The encoded protein is CASSEGYYEQYF.

The V call is TRBV30, the J call TRBJ1-1, with D tentatively TRBD1 (5 bases). V gave up 4 bases and J gave up 3 bases, with 9 bases separating them. Looked up from germline, CDR1 is GTSNPN and CDR2 is SVGIG (reference sequence). The CDR3 runs to 12 residues. CDR3 nucleotide sequence: TGTGCCTGGATGGGGGGGTACACTGAAGCTTTCTTT. It translates to CAWMGGYTEAFF.

The chain carries TRBV29-1 and TRBJ2-2, with 14 bases fitting TRBD2. Trimming removed 7 bases from V and 5 bases from J; junction bases left unmatched: 6. The CDR3 length is 15 residues. Germline V gives CDR1 SQVTM, CDR2 ANQGSEA. In nucleotides, the CDR3 is TGCAGCGCGGGACTAGCGGGAGAATGGACCGGGGAGCTGTTTTTT. This translates into CSAGLAGEWTGELFF.

The V call is TRBV5-5, the J call TRBJ1-5; no definite D call. This CDR3 has 16 amino acids. Germline values: CDR1 SGHKS, CDR2 YYEKEE (reference sequence). The ends were cut back, 1 base at V and 5 bases at J, with 16 bases in the middle. For the CDR3, the DNA is TGTGCCAGCAGCTTGTATATGGGAGAGAGTTATCAGCCCCAGCATTTT. Its translation is CASSLYMGESYQPQHF. The whole variable domain, remainder taken from reference TRBV5-5 and TRBJ1-5, is DAGVTQSPTHLIKTRGQQVTLRCSPISGHKSVSWYQQVLGQGPQFIFQYYEKEERGRGNFPDRFSARQFPNYSSELNVNALLLGDSALYLCASSLYMGESYQPQHFGDGTRLSIL.

This chain joins TRBV4-2 and TRBJ2-1; D unclear. Trimming pared 1 base from V and 0 bases from J, leaving 13 bases between. Germline values: CDR1 LGHNA, CDR2 YNFKEQ. This CDR3 is 17 amino acids long. The CDR3 DNA follows: TGTGCCAGCAGCCAAGCCCAGATCTCAAGCTCCTACAATGAGCAGTTCTTC. Protein: CASSQAQISSSYNEQFF.

The chain joins TRBV7-2 to TRBJ2-5, with D tentatively TRBD1 (5 bases). Germline assignment: CDR1 SGHTA and CDR2 FQGNSA. CDR3 length: 13 amino acids. The V gene lost 5 bases and the J gene lost 3 bases, with 10 bases spanning the gap. CDR3 sequence: CASSQDIKETQYF. In DNA form, the CDR3 reads TGTGCCAGCAGCCAGGACATTAAAGAGACCCAGTACTTC.

J is TRBJ2-3 and V is TRBV6-1, with 9 nucleotides matching TRBD1. The CDR3 consists of 14 residues. The germline V gene has CDR1 MNHNS and CDR2 SASEGT. Germline trimming cut 6 bases from V and 4 bases from J; bases unmatched to any gene: 5. The CDR3 loop is CASSWTGAPDTQYF. CDR3 DNA: TGTGCCAGCAGCTGGACAGGGGCCCCAGATACGCAGTATTTT.

The chain combines TRBV5-6 with TRBJ2-2; a weak D match, TRBD2 (7 bases). The CDR3 length is 15 residues. Germline V lookup: CDR1 SGHDT, CDR2 YYEEEE. V was pared by 0 bases and J by 6 bases, with 12 bases between. The CDR3 loop reads CASSLATGRAGELFF. The CDR3 DNA reads TGTGCCAGCAGCTTGGCTACAGGGAGGGCCGGGGAGCTGTTTTTT.

This clone was found many times. This rearrangement joins TRBV13 to TRBJ1-1; D gene unclear. Germline CDR1 and CDR2: PRHDT and FYEKMQ (reference sequence). The CDR3 contains 14 residues. The germline V and J ends were trimmed by 5 bases and 0 bases, with 10 bases remaining between them. The CDR3 nucleotides are TGTGCCAGCAGCCCACTAGGTCTGAACACTGAAGCTTTCTTT. It codes for CASSPLGLNTEAFF.

Comments on this clone: Other DNA sequences in the same sample also yield this CDR3. The J gene is TRBJ2-7, the V gene TRBV2; D ambiguous. Germline lookup yields CDR1 SNHLY and CDR2 FYNNEI. The CDR3 sequence is 11 residues long. Trimming left V 5 bases short and J 2 bases short, with 4 bases between. The CDR3 DNA reads as TGTGCCAGCAGTCCTACCTACGAGCAGTACTTC. It encodes CASSPTYEQYF.

The rearrangement links TRBV2 to TRBJ1-1; D may be TRBD1 (5 bases). Deletions cut 7 bases from V and 1 base from J, with 13 bases between. The CDR3 extends over 14 amino acids. Germline lookup yields CDR1 SNHLY and CDR2 FYNNEI. CDR3 DNA: TGTGCCAGCATTCTATTGACAGCGAACACTGAAGCTTTCTTT. This encodes CASILLTANTEAFF.

This clone was observed once. V is TRBV18 and J is TRBJ2-4, with 8 nucleotides matching TRBD2. Germline CDR1 KGHSH, CDR2 LQKENI. The CDR3 runs 12 residues. V lost 3 bases to trimming and J lost 8 bases; unmatched junction nucleotides: 0. The CDR3 protein is CASSPGGDIQYF. The DNA for the CDR3 is TGTGCCAGCTCACCCGGGGGGGACATTCAGTACTTC.

CDR3 in amino acids: CASSVTGGAGQPQHF. The CDR3 bases are TGTGCCAGCAGCGTAACGGGGGGGGCAGGTCAGCCCCAGCATTTT. This rearrangement joins TRBV9 to TRBJ1-5, with D perhaps TRBD1 (6 bases). This CDR3 is 15 amino acids long. The ends were cut back, 1 base at V and 6 bases at J, with 14 bases in the middle. Germline V gene lookup returns CDR1 SGDLS and CDR2 YYNGEE. Full variable domain (remainder filled in from reference TRBV9 and TRBJ1-5): DSGVTQTPKHLITATGQRVTLRCSPRSGDLSVYWYQQSLDQGLQFLIQYYNGEERAKGNILERFSAQQFPDLHSELNLSSLELGDSALYFCASSVTGGAGQPQHFGDGTRLSIL.

The chain carries TRBV5-1 and TRBJ2-2, with 7 bases that match TRBD1. The V gene's germline CDR1 is SGHRS and CDR2 YFSETQ. The length of the CDR3 is 15 residues. V was pared by 4 bases and J by 2 bases, with 5 bases of the junction left unmatched. The CDR3 region has the DNA TGCGCCAGCAGCGTGGACAGGCCCAACACCGGGGAGCTGTTTTTT. Amino acid sequence: CASSVDRPNTGELFF. Supplemented by reference TRBV5-1 and TRBJ2-2, the full variable domain reads KAGVTQTPRYLIKTRGQQVTLSCSPISGHRSVSWYQQTPGQGLQFLFEYFSETQRNKGNFPGRFSGRQFSNSRSEMNVSTLELGDSALYLCASSVDRPNTGELFFGEGSRLTVL.

V usage is TRBV9 and J usage is TRBJ2-3; maybe TRBD2 (6 bases). The V gene lost 4 bases and the J gene lost 3 bases, with 21 bases spanning the gap. The germline V gene encodes CDR1 SGDLS and CDR2 YYNGEE. This CDR3 contains 17 residues. CDR3 amino acids: CASSYWASGSGTDTQYF. The CDR3 region has the DNA TGTGCCAGCAGCTATTGGGCTAGTGGGAGCGGGACAGATACGCAGTATTTT.

The table lists this clone with a count of one. This sequence joins TRBV9 and TRBJ1-2; D is possibly TRBD1 (5 bases). CDR1 and CDR2 from the germline V gene are SGDLS and YYNGEE. Deletions cut 3 bases from V and 4 bases from J, with 10 bases between. This CDR3 contains 13 residues. The CDR3 nucleotides read TGTGCCAGCAGCGACAGGTCTGCCTATGGCTACACCTTC. Translating gives CASSDRSAYGYTF.

The rearrangement uses TRBV6-5 and TRBJ2-3, with TRBD1 matching over 9 bases. CDR3 length equals 15 residues. Germline V lookup: CDR1 MNHEY, CDR2 SVGAGI. With 6 bases clipped from V and 3 bases from J, the junction kept 7 bases outside the gene matches. The CDR3 DNA is TGTGCCAGCAGCCACAGGGGGCGGACGACAGATACGCAGTATTTT. Its protein is CASSHRGRTTDTQYF.